This TCR beta chain is drawn from a study of blood T cell repertoires in COVID-19. V was shortened by 1 base and J by 0 bases, with 13 bases between the two germline ends. The CDR3 totals 17 residues. Germline CDR1 and CDR2: LGHNT and FRNRAP. Using immunoSEQ multiplex PCR, the repertoire was profiled, and TCRdb retains in-frame clones only, with some absent. Here the sample spans 300,000 to 350,000 clones, about 87% being singletons. Sample: peripheral blood. This chain links TRBV12-5 with TRBJ1-3; D gene unclear. The sequence was collected from a man younger than 40 with COVID-19, enrolled during active disease. The CDR3 is CASGLASAARSGNTIYF. The CDR3 nucleotides are TGTGCTAGTGGTTTGGCTTCGGCGGCCCGCTCTGGAAACACCATATATTTT.